These 24 T cell receptor beta chains originate from one sample sequenced in a study of technical replicates of blood from a few donors. Produced via immunoSEQ multiplex PCR; TCRdb's table is partial and in-frame only. The sample contains 64,000 or so clones, approximately 83% of which appear only once. The source material was PBMCs. These receptors all come from a human donor in good health. Some clones in this sample may be carry-over from other donors' samples.

This clone was seen a single time. This sequence joins TRBV4-3 and TRBJ2-1, with D possibly being TRBD2 (6 bases). The CDR3 has 16 amino acids. V lost 0 bases to trimming and J lost 6 bases, with 15 bases between them. Germline-derived CDR1 and CDR2 are LGHNA and YSLEER. The CDR3: CASSQETGGFGNEQFF. Here the CDR3 DNA reads TGCGCCAGCAGCCAAGAGACTGGGGGGTTCGGCAATGAGCAGTTCTTC.

V gene TRBV5-5 combines with J gene TRBJ1-4, with TRBD1 matching 8 bases. There are 16 residues in the CDR3. The V gene end was trimmed by 4 bases and the J gene end by 9 bases; junction bases not matched to a gene: 14. Germline V gene lookup returns CDR1 SGHKS and CDR2 YYEKEE (reference sequence). The CDR3 is CASSPDGQGVQKKLFF. The CDR3 DNA is TGTGCCAGCAGCCCCGACGGACAGGGCGTCCAGAAAAAACTGTTTTTT. The whole variable domain, filled in from reference TRBV5-5 and TRBJ1-4, reads DAGVTQSPTHLIKTRGQQVTLRCSPISGHKSVSWYQQVLGQGPQFIFQYYEKEERGRGNFPDRFSARQFPNYSSELNVNALLLGDSALYLCASSPDGQGVQKKLFFGSGTQLSVL.

This CDR3 reads CAWSLETSYEQYF. The CDR3 nucleotides read TGTGCCTGGAGTCTGGAGACCTCCTACGAGCAGTACTTC. The J gene is TRBJ2-7, the V gene TRBV30; D unclear. The CDR3 is made up of 13 amino acids. V was trimmed by 2 bases and J by 0 bases, leaving 8 bases between them. Germline V gene data show CDR1 as GTSNPN and CDR2 as SVGIG (reference sequence).

The V call is TRBV5-6, the J call TRBJ2-1; tentatively, D is TRBD2 (5 bases). The CDR3 has 17 residues. Per germline, CDR1 SGHDT and CDR2 YYEEEE. V was pared by 0 bases and J by 0 bases, with 13 bases between. The CDR3: CASSLVFWESSYNEQFF. CDR3 DNA sequence: TGTGCCAGCAGCTTGGTATTTTGGGAGAGCTCCTACAATGAGCAGTTCTTC.

V is TRBV6-5 and J is TRBJ1-1, with TRBD1 as a possible D gene (6 bases). Germline V gene sequence: CDR1 MNHEY, CDR2 SVGAGI. This CDR3 region has 14 residues. V was shortened by 5 bases and J by 6 bases, with 16 bases between the two germline ends. The DNA for the CDR3 is TGTGCCAGCAGTGGCCAGGGGCCTCAGGCTGAAGCTTTCTTT. It yields the protein CASSGQGPQAEAFF.

This clone was seen only once. The V gene is TRBV7-9, the J gene TRBJ1-2; 7 nucleotides line up with TRBD1. The trim removed 2 bases at V and 4 bases at J, leaving 4 bases unmatched. The CDR3 is made up of 14 amino acids. In germline, CDR1 is SEHNR, CDR2 FQNEAQ (reference sequence). This CDR3 reads CASSLRGQTYGYTF. The CDR3 region has the DNA TGTGCCAGCAGCTTAAGGGGACAGACCTATGGCTACACCTTC. The full variable domain, in which reference TRBV7-9 and TRBJ1-2 provide the parts outside the CDR3, is DTGVSQNPRHKITKRGQNVTFRCDPISEHNRLYWYRQTLGQGPEFLTYFQNEAQLEKSRLLSDRFSAERPKGSFSTLEIQRTEQGDSAMYLCASSLRGQTYGYTFGSGTRLTVV.

J is TRBJ1-1 and V is TRBV7-8, with D possibly matching TRBD1 (5 bases). The CDR3 consists of 14 residues. Germline V gives CDR1 SGHVS, CDR2 FQNEAQ. Trimming stripped 5 bases from V and 1 base from J, with 11 bases between. The CDR3 bases are TGTGCCAGCAGCGCCCTTACAGGGAACACTGAAGCTTTCTTT. Residues: CASSALTGNTEAFF.

The chain has TRBV7-8 and TRBJ1-6, with D perhaps matching TRBD1 (5 bases). Trimming stripped 1 base from V and 7 bases from J, with 11 bases between. Germline V gives CDR1 SGHVS, CDR2 FQNEAQ. CDR3 size: 15 residues. The CDR3 DNA reads as TGTGCCAGCAGCTTAGATTCCGGGGGAAATTCACCCCTCCACTTT. This encodes CASSLDSGGNSPLHF.

The chain combines TRBV5-5 with TRBJ2-7, with 7 bases identical to TRBD1. CDR3 size: 15 residues. V trimming: 1 base; J trimming: 4 bases; junction bases outside the gene matches: 8. Germline CDR1 and CDR2: SGHKS and YYEKEE (reference sequence). CDR3 amino acids: CASSLTRQGWYEQYF. In nucleotides, the CDR3 is TGTGCCAGCAGCTTGACCCGACAGGGTTGGTACGAGCAGTACTTC. The variable domain in full, with the rest retrieved from reference TRBV5-5 and TRBJ2-7, is DAGVTQSPTHLIKTRGQQVTLRCSPISGHKSVSWYQQVLGQGPQFIFQYYEKEERGRGNFPDRFSARQFPNYSSELNVNALLLGDSALYLCASSLTRQGWYEQYFGPGTRLTVT.

V usage is TRBV11-2 and J usage is TRBJ2-2; D perhaps matches TRBD1 (5 bases). Germline CDR1 is SGHAT and CDR2 is FQNNGV. The CDR3 has 14 amino acids. V lost 4 bases to trimming and J lost 7 bases, with 13 bases between them. The CDR3 DNA is TGTGCCAGCAGCTCTTCCAGGGTTCGCGGGGAGCTGTTTTTT. Translation gives CASSSSRVRGELFF.

The CDR3 sequence: CASSQDLNTGKVYEQYF. The DNA of the CDR3 is TGCGCCAGCAGCCAAGACCTTAATACAGGGAAGGTCTACGAGCAGTACTTC. J is TRBJ2-7 and V is TRBV4-3, with D perhaps matching TRBD1 (6 bases). Germline V gene sequence: CDR1 LGHNA, CDR2 YSLEER. Trimming pared 0 bases from V and 3 bases from J, leaving 18 bases between. This CDR3 is built from 17 residues.

The chain is built from TRBV9 and TRBJ2-1; 11 positions match TRBD2. Germline CDR1 is SGDLS and CDR2 is YYNGEE. V shed 2 bases and J 8 bases; nucleotides not matched to a gene: 3. This CDR3 has 14 residues. The CDR3 DNA follows: TGTGCCAGCAGCGTTAGCGGGAGGGGCCATGAGCAGTTCTTC. It specifies CASSVSGRGHEQFF.

This chain joins TRBV29-1 and TRBJ2-3; TRBD2 might be the D (5 bases). CDR1 SQVTM and CDR2 ANQGSEA come from the germline V gene. The CDR3 runs to 12 residues. Between the trimmed V and J ends, which lost 6 bases and 3 bases, there was a span of 10 bases. This CDR3 reads CSVKSGTDTQYF. For the CDR3, the DNA is TGCAGCGTAAAAAGCGGAACAGATACGCAGTATTTT.

This chain uses TRBV7-2 with TRBJ2-7; 7 bases fit TRBD1. Germline values: CDR1 SGHTA, CDR2 FQGNSA. The V segment lost 7 bases and the J segment 3 bases; nucleotides outside the gene matches: 9. There are 14 residues in the CDR3. In nucleotides, the CDR3 is TGTGCCAGCATCAACAGGGGTTTGAACTACGAGCAGTACTTC. Its protein is CASINRGLNYEQYF.

The table lists this clone with a few counts. The chain combines TRBV30 with TRBJ2-5; 9 positions agree with TRBD2. Germline V gene data show CDR1 as GTSNPN and CDR2 as SVGIG (reference sequence). This CDR3 has 12 amino acids. The V gene end was trimmed by 8 bases and the J gene end by 4 bases; junction bases not matched to a gene: 5. The CDR3, as DNA: TGTGCCACCAAACTAGCGGGAGAGACCCAGTACTTC. Protein product: CATKLAGETQYF.

The CDR3 spells CASSSETSTEAFF. In DNA, the CDR3 is TGTGCCAGCAGTTCCGAGACTAGCACTGAAGCTTTCTTT. J is TRBJ1-1 and V is TRBV27; D not resolved. Trimming removed 4 bases from V and 4 bases from J, with 10 bases in between. CDR1 is MNHEY, CDR2 SMNVEV, per germline (reference sequence). The CDR3 has 13 residues.

The CDR3 region is CSAGSQDTQYF. Written as DNA, the CDR3 is TGCAGCGCAGGGTCTCAAGATACGCAGTATTTT. The chain joins TRBV29-1 to TRBJ2-3; weak D call: TRBD1 (5 bases). CDR1 and CDR2 (germline): SQVTM, ANQGSEA. The CDR3 is 11 amino acids. V was pared by 7 bases and J by 5 bases, with 10 bases between.

The chain recombines TRBV6-1 with TRBJ1-1, with 7 bases matching TRBD1. This CDR3 has 13 amino acids. Trimming cost V 7 bases and J 6 bases; bases outside gene matches: 8. Germline V gene sequence: CDR1 MNHNS, CDR2 SASEGT. The CDR3 here is CASTDRIPAEAFF. The CDR3 region has the DNA TGTGCCAGCACGGACAGGATTCCCGCTGAAGCTTTCTTT.

The DNA for the CDR3 is TGTGCCAGCAGTTTTGCGGGTCGAGGTTCACCCCTCCACTTT. Amino acid sequence: CASSFAGRGSPLHF. The rearrangement joins TRBV27 to TRBJ1-6; D is unclear. The V gene's germline CDR1 is MNHEY and CDR2 SMNVEV (reference sequence). There are 14 residues in the CDR3. Trimming took off 3 bases at V and 9 bases at J, with 12 bases between the two ends.

This chain connects TRBV30 to TRBJ1-1; 7 nucleotides match TRBD1. Per the germline V gene, CDR1 is GTSNPN and CDR2 is SVGIG (reference sequence). The V segment lost 1 base and the J segment 4 bases; nucleotides outside the gene matches: 12. This CDR3 spans 16 amino acids. The CDR3 region has the DNA TGTGCCTGGAGTGACCCTTCGACAGGGCGATCCACTGAAGCTTTCTTT. Translation: CAWSDPSTGRSTEAFF.

The chain joins TRBV7-2 to TRBJ1-3; D gene ambiguous. CDR1 is SGHTA, CDR2 FQGNSA, per germline. This CDR3 contains 14 residues. Trimming shortened V by 3 bases and J by 2 bases, and 8 bases separated the two germline ends. The CDR3 sequence: CASSFAGPGNTIYF. CDR3 sequence (DNA): TGTGCCAGCAGCTTCGCAGGCCCTGGAAACACCATATATTTT. Complete variable domain (other parts from reference TRBV7-2 and TRBJ1-3): GAGVSQSPSNKVTEKGKDVELRCDPISGHTALYWYRQSLGQGLEFLIYFQGNSAPDKSGLPSDRFSAERTGGSVSTLTIQRTQQEDSAVYLCASSFAGPGNTIYFGEGSWLTVV.

The CDR3 spells CASSHGQGSYNEQFF. The CDR3, as DNA: TGTGCCAGCAGCCATGGACAGGGCTCCTACAATGAGCAGTTCTTC. This chain connects TRBV7-9 to TRBJ2-1; TRBD1 agrees at 8 bases. Looked up from germline, CDR1 is SEHNR and CDR2 is FQNEAQ (reference sequence). The CDR3 loop spans 15 amino acids. Trimming took 5 bases from V and 0 from J; bases not matched to a gene: 3.

The V gene is TRBV27, the J gene TRBJ2-1, with D possibly TRBD2 on 6 matching bases. V was clipped by 1 base and J by 9 bases, with 16 bases between them. The CDR3 length is 15 residues. The V gene's germline CDR1 is MNHEY and CDR2 SMNVEV (reference sequence). CDR3 residues: CASSLFEGTVLEQFF. Here the CDR3 DNA reads TGTGCCAGCAGTTTATTTGAGGGGACTGTCCTTGAGCAGTTCTTC.

V gene TRBV7-2 combines with J gene TRBJ2-7; a weak D match, TRBD1 (7 bases). Looked up from germline, CDR1 is SGHTA and CDR2 is FQGNSA. V lost 5 bases and J 2 bases, leaving 13 bases between the germline ends. The CDR3 loop spans 14 amino acids. The CDR3 region is CASSPQGGPYEQYF. The CDR3 coding sequence is TGTGCCAGCAGCCCGCAGGGGGGACCCTACGAGCAGTACTTC.